The rows below give T cell receptor beta chains drawn from one sample of a study of PD-1 blockade in classical Hodgkin lymphoma. Repertoires were generated with immunoSEQ multiplex PCR, while TCRdb's copy carries only in-frame clones and drops some. The data show under 95,000 clones, with around 90% seen just once and under 3% held by the top ten. This specimen consisted of peripheral blood mononuclear cells (PBMCs), obtained before the second cycle of nivolumab. These receptor sequences come from a human donor with classical Hodgkin lymphoma. CDR3s include the opening cysteine and the closing phenylalanine or tryptophan. Each record gives: clone size, V gene, D gene, J gene, CDR3 protein, CDR3 DNA. D genes are given only for firm matches. Clone size is given for some rows only: seen once, a few or many times, or a class if the clone is expanded.

NA	TRBV5-1	NA	TRBJ2-7	CASSLGWGQGSYEQYF	TGCGCCAGCAGCTTGGGGTGGGGGCAGGGGTCCTACGAGCAGTACTTC
NA	TRBV28	NA	TRBJ1-5	CASRTINQPQHF	TGTGCCAGCAGAACCATTAATCAGCCCCAGCATTTT
NA	TRBV4-1	NA	TRBJ1-1	CASSQERVVRAFF	TGCGCCAGCAGCCAAGAAAGGGTAGTCAGGGCTTTCTTT
NA	TRBV19	NA	TRBJ2-3	CASSPRVGGSTDTQYF	TGTGCCAGTAGTCCCCGGGTAGGGGGGAGCACAGATACGCAGTATTTT
NA	TRBV18	NA	TRBJ2-1	CASSPPSRASYNEQFF	TGTGCCAGCTCACCACCTAGCCGCGCGTCCTACAATGAGCAGTTCTTC
NA	TRBV28	NA	TRBJ2-4	CASFASQSRKIQYF	TGTGCCAGCTTCGCCAGTCAGTCACGAAAGATTCAGTACTTC
NA	TRBV30	NA	TRBJ1-4	CAWSNERTEINEKLFF	TGTGCCTGGAGTAATGAAAGGACAGAAATTAATGAAAAACTGTTTTTT
NA	TRBV5-4	NA	TRBJ2-7	CASSFEGRSYEQYF	TGTGCCAGCAGCTTCGAGGGGCGCAGCTACGAGCAGTACTTC
NA	TRBV5-6	NA	TRBJ1-1	CASSSSGTEAFF	TGTGCCAGCAGCAGTTCAGGCACTGAAGCTTTCTTT
NA	TRBV5-1	TRBD1	TRBJ2-5	CASSLEGQGRETQYF	TGCGCCAGCAGCTTGGAGGGACAGGGAAGGGAGACCCAGTACTTC
once	TRBV27	TRBD1	TRBJ1-1	CASSQQQGVNTEAFF	TGTGCCAGCAGTCAACAACAGGGGGTGAACACTGAAGCTTTCTTT
NA	TRBV5-1	TRBD2	TRBJ2-7	CASSLGSWTSGRYEQYF	TGCGCCAGCAGCTTGGGTTCGTGGACTAGCGGGAGGTACGAGCAGTACTTC
NA	TRBV12-5	TRBD1	TRBJ1-2	CASGFSGETGGTF	TGTGCTAGTGGTTTTTCAGGCGAGACAGGGGGCACCTTC
NA	TRBV27	TRBD1	TRBJ2-7	CASSLGGSSDEQYF	TGTGCCAGCAGCCTAGGGGGCAGTAGCGACGAGCAGTACTTC